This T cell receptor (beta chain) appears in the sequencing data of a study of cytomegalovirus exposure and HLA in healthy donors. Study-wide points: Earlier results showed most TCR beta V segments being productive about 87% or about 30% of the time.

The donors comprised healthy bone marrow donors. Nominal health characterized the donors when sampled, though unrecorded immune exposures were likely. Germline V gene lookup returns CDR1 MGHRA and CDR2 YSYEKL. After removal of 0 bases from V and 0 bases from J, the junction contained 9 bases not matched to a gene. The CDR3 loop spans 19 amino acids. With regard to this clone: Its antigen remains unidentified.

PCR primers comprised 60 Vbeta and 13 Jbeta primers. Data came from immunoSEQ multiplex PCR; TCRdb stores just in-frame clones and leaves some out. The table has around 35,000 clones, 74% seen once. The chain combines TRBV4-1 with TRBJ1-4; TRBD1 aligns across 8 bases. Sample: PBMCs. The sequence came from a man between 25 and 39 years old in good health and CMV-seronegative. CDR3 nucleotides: TGCGCCAGCAGCCAAGATGTCCGGGACAGGATCCCAACTAATGAAAAACTGTTTTTT. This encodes CASSQDVRDRIPTNEKLFF.